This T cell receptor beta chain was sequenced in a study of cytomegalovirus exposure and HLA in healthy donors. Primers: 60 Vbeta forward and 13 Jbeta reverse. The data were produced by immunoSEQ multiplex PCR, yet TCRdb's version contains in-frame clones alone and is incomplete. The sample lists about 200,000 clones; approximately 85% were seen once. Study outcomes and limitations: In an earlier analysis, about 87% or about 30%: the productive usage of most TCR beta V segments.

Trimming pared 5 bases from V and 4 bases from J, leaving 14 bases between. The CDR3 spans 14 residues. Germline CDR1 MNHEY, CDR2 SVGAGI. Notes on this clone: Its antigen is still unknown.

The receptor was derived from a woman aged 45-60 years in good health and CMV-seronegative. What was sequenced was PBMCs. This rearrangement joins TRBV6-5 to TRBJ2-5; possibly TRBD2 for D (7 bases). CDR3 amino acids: CASSKRGGSETQYF. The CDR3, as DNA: TGTGCCAGCAGTAAAAGGGGGGGTTCAGAGACCCAGTACTTC.